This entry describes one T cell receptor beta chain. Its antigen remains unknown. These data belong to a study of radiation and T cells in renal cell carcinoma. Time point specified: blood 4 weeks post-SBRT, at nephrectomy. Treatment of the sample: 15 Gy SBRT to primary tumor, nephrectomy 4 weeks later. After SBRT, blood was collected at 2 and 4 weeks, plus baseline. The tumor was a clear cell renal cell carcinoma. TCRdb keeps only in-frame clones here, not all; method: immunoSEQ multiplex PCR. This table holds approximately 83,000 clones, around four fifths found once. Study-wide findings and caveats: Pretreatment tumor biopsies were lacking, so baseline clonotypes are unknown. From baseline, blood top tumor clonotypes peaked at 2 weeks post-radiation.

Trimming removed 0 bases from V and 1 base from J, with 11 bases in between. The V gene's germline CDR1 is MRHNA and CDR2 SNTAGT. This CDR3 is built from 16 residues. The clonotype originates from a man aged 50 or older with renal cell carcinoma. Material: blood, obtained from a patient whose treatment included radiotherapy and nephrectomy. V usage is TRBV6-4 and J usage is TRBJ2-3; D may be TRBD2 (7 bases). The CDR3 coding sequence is TGTGCCAGCAGTGACTCGGGGGGGGCGGGCACAGATACGCAGTATTTT. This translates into CASSDSGGAGTDTQYF.